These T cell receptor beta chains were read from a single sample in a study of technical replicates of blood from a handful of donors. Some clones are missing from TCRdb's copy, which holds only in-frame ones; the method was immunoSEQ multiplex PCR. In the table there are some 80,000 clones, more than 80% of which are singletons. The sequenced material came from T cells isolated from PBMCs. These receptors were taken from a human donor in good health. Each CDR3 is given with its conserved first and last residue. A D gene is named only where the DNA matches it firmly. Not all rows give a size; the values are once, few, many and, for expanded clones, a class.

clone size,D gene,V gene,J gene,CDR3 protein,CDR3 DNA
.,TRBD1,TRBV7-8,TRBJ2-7,CASSFSTGGRSEQYF,TGTGCCAGCAGCTTTAGTACAGGGGGCCGTAGCGAGCAGTACTTC
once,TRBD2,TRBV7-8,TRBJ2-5,CASSSSGSGMETQYF,TGTGCCAGCAGCTCTAGCGGGAGTGGCATGGAGACCCAGTACTTC
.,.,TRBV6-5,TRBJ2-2,CASSYLGLGNTGELFF,TGTGCCAGCAGTTACTTAGGCCTAGGGAACACCGGGGAGCTGTTTTTT
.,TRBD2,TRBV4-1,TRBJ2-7,CASSQEGGLADYEQYF,TGCGCCAGCAGCCAAGAAGGCGGGCTAGCGGACTACGAGCAGTACTTC
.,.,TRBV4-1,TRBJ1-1,CASSLKGGGMNTEAFF,TGCGCCAGCAGCCTCAAGGGAGGGGGAATGAACACTGAAGCTTTCTTT
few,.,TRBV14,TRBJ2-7,CASSQDPTPEQYF,TGTGCCAGCAGCCAAGATCCTACCCCCGAGCAGTACTTC
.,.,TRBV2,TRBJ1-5,CASSPQGQPQHF,TGTGCCAGCAGCCCACAGGGACAGCCCCAGCATTTT
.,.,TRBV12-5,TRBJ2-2,CASGLMQDSTYTGELFF,TGTGCTAGTGGTTTGATGCAGGACAGTACATACACCGGGGAGCTGTTTTTT
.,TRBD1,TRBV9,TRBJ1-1,CASSAIPRTGGLTEAFF,TGTGCCAGCAGCGCAATCCCCCGCACAGGGGGTCTCACTGAAGCTTTCTTT
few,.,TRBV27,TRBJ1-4,CASSWQGGFHEKLFF,TGTGCCAGCAGTTGGCAGGGAGGATTTCATGAAAAACTGTTTTTT
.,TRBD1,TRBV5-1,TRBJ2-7,CASSPRQGYEQYF,TGCGCCAGCAGCCCCCGACAGGGGTACGAGCAGTACTTC
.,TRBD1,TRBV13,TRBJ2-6,CASSVTGLFAGANVLTF,TGTGCCAGCAGCGTGACAGGGTTGTTCGCTGGGGCCAACGTCCTGACTTTC
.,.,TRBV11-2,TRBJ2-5,CASSLERFETQYF,TGTGCCAGCAGCTTAGAACGGTTTGAGACCCAGTACTTC
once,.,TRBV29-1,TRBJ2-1,CSVIDTFSYNEQFF,TGCAGCGTTATAGACACATTCTCCTACAATGAGCAGTTCTTC
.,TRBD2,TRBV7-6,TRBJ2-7,CASSLELAGAISYEQYF,TGTGCCAGCAGCTTGGAACTAGCGGGGGCCATATCCTACGAGCAGTACTTC
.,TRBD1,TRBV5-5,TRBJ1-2,CASSSSGTAGETASYGYTF,TGTGCCAGCAGCTCATCCGGGACAGCCGGCGAAACGGCCTCCTATGGCTACACCTTC
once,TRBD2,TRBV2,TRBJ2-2,CASEGRAVTGELFF,TGTGCCAGCGAGGGGAGGGCCGTCACCGGGGAGCTGTTTTTT
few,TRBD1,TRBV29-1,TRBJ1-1,CSGQTGVNTEAFF,TGCAGCGGACAGACAGGGGTGAACACTGAAGCTTTCTTT
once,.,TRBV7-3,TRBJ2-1,CASSLGGTYNEQFF,TGTGCCAGCAGCCTAGGGGGAACCTACAATGAGCAGTTCTTC
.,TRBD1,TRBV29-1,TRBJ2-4,CSVGRRGQGEDIQYF,TGCAGCGTTGGGAGAAGGGGACAGGGAGAGGACATTCAGTACTTC